The 5 T cell receptor beta chains below all came from one sample that was sequenced in a study of blood T cell repertoires in COVID-19. Using immunoSEQ multiplex PCR, the repertoire was profiled, and TCRdb retains in-frame clones only, with some absent. The sample includes 250,000 to 300,000 clones, roughly 84% of them seen just once. Sample: PBMCs or T cells enriched from blood (not recorded which). These receptors were obtained from a woman aged 50 to 65 who had been exposed to COVID-19.

The V gene is TRBV19, the J gene TRBJ2-3; no clear D gene. The CDR3 is 13 residues long. V shed 1 base and J shed 2 bases, with 4 bases lying between them. Germline loops: CDR1 LNHDA, CDR2 SQIVND (reference sequence). The CDR3 DNA is TGTGCCAGTAGTATAGGGCTCACAGATACGCAGTATTTT. It translates to CASSIGLTDTQYF. Full variable domain (rest looked up from reference TRBV19 and TRBJ2-3): DGGITQSPKYLFRKEGQNVTLSCEQNLNHDAMYWYRQDPGQGLRLIYYSQIVNDFQKGDIAEGYSVSREKKESFPLTVTSAQKNPTAFYLCASSIGLTDTQYFGPGTRLTVL.

This clone was picked up one time. The DNA of the CDR3 is TGTGCCAGCAGCGTAGACAGGTGGACTGAAGCTTTCTTT. It codes for CASSVDRWTEAFF. The rearrangement uses TRBV9 and TRBJ1-1, with D maybe TRBD1 (5 bases). The CDR3 is 13 amino acids. Deletions cut 0 bases from V and 5 bases from J, with 8 bases between. Germline values: CDR1 SGDLS, CDR2 YYNGEE. The full variable domain, with the rest looked up from reference TRBV9 and TRBJ1-1, is DSGVTQTPKHLITATGQRVTLRCSPRSGDLSVYWYQQSLDQGLQFLIQYYNGEERAKGNILERFSAQQFPDLHSELNLSSLELGDSALYFCASSVDRWTEAFFGQGTRLTVV.

The chain couples TRBV18 to TRBJ2-6; D is ambiguous. Trimming removed 3 bases from V and 0 bases from J, with 9 bases in between. Germline CDR1 and CDR2: KGHSH and LQKENI. The length of the CDR3 is 16 residues. The CDR3 spells CASSPSSSSGANVLTF. As DNA, the CDR3 is TGTGCCAGCTCACCCTCATCCAGCTCTGGGGCCAACGTCCTGACTTTC.

The chain combines TRBV14 with TRBJ1-4, with a weak D call TRBD1 (5 bases). This CDR3 spans 15 amino acids. Germline CDR1 SGHDN, CDR2 FVKESK. Trimming shortened V by 0 bases and J by 8 bases, and 13 bases separated the two germline ends. CDR3 DNA: TGTGCCAGCAGCCAAGATACCGGGCGGGGCGAAAAACTGTTTTTT. The encoded protein is CASSQDTGRGEKLFF.

The rearrangement uses TRBV28 and TRBJ1-1; a possible D gene is TRBD1 (5 bases). This CDR3 comprises 15 residues. With 7 bases removed from V and 4 bases from J, the gap between germline ends came to 19 bases. Germline CDR1 is MDHEN and CDR2 is SYDVKM. The CDR3 protein is CASIYGGVGGTEAFF. As DNA, the CDR3 is TGTGCCAGCATTTACGGTGGGGTCGGGGGCACTGAAGCTTTCTTT.